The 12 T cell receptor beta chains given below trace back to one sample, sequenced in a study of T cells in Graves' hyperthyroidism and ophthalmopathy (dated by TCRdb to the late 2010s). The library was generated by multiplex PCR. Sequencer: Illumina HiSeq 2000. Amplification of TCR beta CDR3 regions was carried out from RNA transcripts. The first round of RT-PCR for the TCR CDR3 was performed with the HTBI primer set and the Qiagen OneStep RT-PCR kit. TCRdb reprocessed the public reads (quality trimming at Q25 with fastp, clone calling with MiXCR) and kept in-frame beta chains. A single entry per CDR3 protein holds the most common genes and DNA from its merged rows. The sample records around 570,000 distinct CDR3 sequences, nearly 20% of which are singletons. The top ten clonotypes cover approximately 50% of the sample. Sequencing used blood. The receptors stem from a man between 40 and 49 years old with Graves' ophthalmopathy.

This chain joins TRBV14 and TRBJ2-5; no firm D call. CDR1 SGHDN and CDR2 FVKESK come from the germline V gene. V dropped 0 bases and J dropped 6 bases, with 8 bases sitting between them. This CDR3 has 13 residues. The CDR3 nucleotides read TGTGCCAGCAGCCAAGAATTTCAGAAGACCCAGTACTTC. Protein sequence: CASSQEFQKTQYF.

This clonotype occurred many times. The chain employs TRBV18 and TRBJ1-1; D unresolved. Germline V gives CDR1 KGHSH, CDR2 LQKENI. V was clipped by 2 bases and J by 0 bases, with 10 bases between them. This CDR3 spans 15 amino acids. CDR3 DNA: TGTGCCAGCTCACCAGGCGTCAGGATGAACACTGAAGCTTTCTTT. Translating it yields CASSPGVRMNTEAFF.

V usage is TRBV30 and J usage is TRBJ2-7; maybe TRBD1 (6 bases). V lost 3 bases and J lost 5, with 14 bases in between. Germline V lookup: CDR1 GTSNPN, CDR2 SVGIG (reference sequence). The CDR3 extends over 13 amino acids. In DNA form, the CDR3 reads TGTGCCTGGAGCTCCGATCAGGGGCACGAGCAGTACTTC. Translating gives CAWSSDQGHEQYF.

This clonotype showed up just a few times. DNA for the CDR3: TGTGCCACCAGCAGAGATCCCCCCGACAGTTCGAAATACAATGAGCAGTTCTTC. Translated: CATSRDPPDSSKYNEQFF. The chain has TRBV15 and TRBJ2-1, with a weak D call TRBD1 (5 bases). V was clipped by 0 bases and J by 4 bases, with 19 bases between them. CDR3 length: 18 amino acids. Germline V gives CDR1 LNHNV, CDR2 YYDKDF (reference sequence).

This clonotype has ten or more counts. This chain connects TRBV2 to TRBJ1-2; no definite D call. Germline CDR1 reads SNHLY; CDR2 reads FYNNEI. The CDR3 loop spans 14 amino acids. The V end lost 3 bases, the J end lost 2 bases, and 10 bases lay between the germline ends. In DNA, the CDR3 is TGTGCCAGCAGTGACACCACAGTCAACTATGGCTACACCTTC. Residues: CASSDTTVNYGYTF. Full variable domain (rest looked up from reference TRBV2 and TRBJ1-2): EPEVTQTPSHQVTQMGQEVILRCVPISNHLYFYWYRQILGQKVEFLVSFYNNEISEKSEIFDDQFSVERPDGSNFTLKIRSTKLEDSAMYFCASSDTTVNYGYTFGSGTRLTVV.

CDR3 amino acids: CASSEKRGPYNEQFF. CDR3 sequence (DNA): TGTGCCAGCAGTGAAAAGCGGGGGCCATACAATGAGCAGTTCTTC. The chain couples TRBV6-1 to TRBJ2-1; 8 positions match TRBD2. The CDR3 covers 15 residues. J gave up 4 bases and V 2 bases, and 4 bases lay outside the gene matches. The germline CDR1 and CDR2 sequences are MNHNS and SASEGT.

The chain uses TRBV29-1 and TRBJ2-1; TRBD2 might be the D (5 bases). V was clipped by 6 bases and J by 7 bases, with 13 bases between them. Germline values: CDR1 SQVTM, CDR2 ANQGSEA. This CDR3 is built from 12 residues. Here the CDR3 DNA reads TGCAGCGTGGAGGCCTCGGGGAATGAGCAGTTCTTC. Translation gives CSVEASGNEQFF.

This CDR3 reads CAISEAGAASQETQYF. CDR3 DNA: TGTGCCATCAGTGAAGCTGGGGCAGCTAGCCAAGAGACCCAGTACTTC. V gene TRBV10-3 combines with J gene TRBJ2-5; tentatively, D is TRBD1 (5 bases). V was pared by 3 bases and J by 1 base, with 15 bases between. CDR1 ENHRY and CDR2 SYGVKD come from the germline V gene. CDR3 length: 16 residues.

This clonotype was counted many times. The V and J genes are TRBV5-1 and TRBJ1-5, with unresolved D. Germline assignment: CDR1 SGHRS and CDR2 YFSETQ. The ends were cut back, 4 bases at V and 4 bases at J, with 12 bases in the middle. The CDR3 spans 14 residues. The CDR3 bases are TGCGCCAGCAGCGAGTCCTCGAGTAATCAGCCCCAGCATTTT. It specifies CASSESSSNQPQHF.

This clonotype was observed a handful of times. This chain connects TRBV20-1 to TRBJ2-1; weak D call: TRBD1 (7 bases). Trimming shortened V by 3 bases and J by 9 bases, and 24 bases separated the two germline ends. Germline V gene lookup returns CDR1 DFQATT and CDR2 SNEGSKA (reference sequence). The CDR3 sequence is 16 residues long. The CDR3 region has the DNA TGCAGTGCTAGCCGGTTTAGCAGGGGGGCGTTAAGTGAGCAGTTCTTC. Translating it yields CSASRFSRGALSEQFF.

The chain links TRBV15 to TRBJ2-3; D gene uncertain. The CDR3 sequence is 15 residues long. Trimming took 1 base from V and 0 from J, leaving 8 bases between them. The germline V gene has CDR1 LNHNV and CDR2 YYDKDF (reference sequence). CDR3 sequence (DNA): TGTGCCACCAGCAGAGTGGGCGGTAGCACAGATACGCAGTATTTT. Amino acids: CATSRVGGSTDTQYF.

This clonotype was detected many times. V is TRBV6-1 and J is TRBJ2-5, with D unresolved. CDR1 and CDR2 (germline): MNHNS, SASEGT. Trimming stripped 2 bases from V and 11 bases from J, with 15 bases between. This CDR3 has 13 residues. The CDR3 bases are TGTGCCAGCAGTGAACCTTTGGTCGACGCTCAGTACTTC. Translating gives CASSEPLVDAQYF.